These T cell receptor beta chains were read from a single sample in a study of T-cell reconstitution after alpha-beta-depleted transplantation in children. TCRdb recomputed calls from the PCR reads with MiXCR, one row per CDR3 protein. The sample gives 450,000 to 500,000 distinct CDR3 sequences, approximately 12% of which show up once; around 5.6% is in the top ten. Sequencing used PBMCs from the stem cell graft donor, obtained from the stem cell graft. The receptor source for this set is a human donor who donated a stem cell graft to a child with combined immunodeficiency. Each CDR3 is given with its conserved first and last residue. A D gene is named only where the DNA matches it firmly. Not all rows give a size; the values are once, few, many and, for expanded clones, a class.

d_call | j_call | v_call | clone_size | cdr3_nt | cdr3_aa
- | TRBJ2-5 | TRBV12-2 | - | TGTGCAAGTCGCTTCGCGGGAGGGCCTAAGACCCAGTACTTC | CASRFAGGPKTQYF
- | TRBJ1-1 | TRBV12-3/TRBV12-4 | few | TGTGCCAGCAGTCCCCCGAACACTGAAGCTTTCTTT | CASSPPNTEAFF
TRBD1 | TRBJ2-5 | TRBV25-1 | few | TGTGCCAGCAGTGAGCCGGACAGGCGAGAGACCCAGTACTTC | CASSEPDRRETQYF
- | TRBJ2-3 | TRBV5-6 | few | TGTGCCAGCAGCCCCACGGCGGGGGCAGGGGATACGCAGTATTTT | CASSPTAGAGDTQYF
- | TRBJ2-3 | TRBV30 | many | TGTGCCTGGAGTGTACTGGGAACAGATACGCAGTATTTT | CAWSVLGTDTQYF
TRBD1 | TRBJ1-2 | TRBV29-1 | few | TGCAGCGTTGAACTGACAGGGCGGAATGGCTACACCTTC | CSVELTGRNGYTF
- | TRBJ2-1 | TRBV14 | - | TGTGCCAGCAGCTCCTTCGATTCCCTTCTCTCCTACAATGAGCAGTTCTTC | CASSSFDSLLSYNEQFF
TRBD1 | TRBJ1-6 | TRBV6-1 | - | TGTGCCAGCAGACCATCCAGGGGGGGATATTCACCCCTCCACTTT | CASRPSRGGYSPLHF
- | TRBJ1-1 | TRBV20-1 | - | TGCAGTGCTAGAGAGCGAGACACTGAAGCTTTCTTT | CSARERDTEAFF
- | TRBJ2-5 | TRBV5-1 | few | TGCGCCAGCAGCTTGGAGTGGCAGGGGATAGAGACCCAGTACTTC | CASSLEWQGIETQYF
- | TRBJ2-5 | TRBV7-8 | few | TGTGCCAGCAGCTTATGGCAGGGTGGTGGAGAGACCCAGTACTTC | CASSLWQGGGETQYF
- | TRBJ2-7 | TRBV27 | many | TGTGCCAGCAGTTTAACCCGCCTAGGGTCCCACGAGCAGTACTTC | CASSLTRLGSHEQYF
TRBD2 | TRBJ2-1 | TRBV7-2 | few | TGTGCCAGCAGCCCCTTTCCCCCTAGCGGACGGGAAAATGAGCAGTTCTTC | CASSPFPPSGRENEQFF
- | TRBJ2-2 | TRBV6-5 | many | TGTGCCAGCAGTTATAACGGGCCGGGGAACACCGGGGAGCTGTTTTTT | CASSYNGPGNTGELFF
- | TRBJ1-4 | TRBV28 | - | TGTGCCAGCAGAGAATCGCTTATGCGGTTCGAAAAACTGTTTTTT | CASRESLMRFEKLFF
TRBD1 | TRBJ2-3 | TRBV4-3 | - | TGCGCCAGCAGCCGGACAGGGGAGGGGTCAAATACGCAGTATTTT | CASSRTGEGSNTQYF
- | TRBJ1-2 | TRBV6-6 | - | TGTGCCAGCAGTTACTCGGGAGAGTATGGCTACACCTTC | CASSYSGEYGYTF
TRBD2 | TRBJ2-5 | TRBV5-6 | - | TGTGCCAGCAGCCCCACCGGGACTAGCGGGGAGACCCAGTACTTC | CASSPTGTSGETQYF
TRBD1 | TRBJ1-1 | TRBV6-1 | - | TGTGCCAGCAGAAACAGGGGCCGCGGGAACACTGAAGCTTTCTTT | CASRNRGRGNTEAFF
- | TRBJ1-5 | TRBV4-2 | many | TGTGCCAGCAGCCAAGATGGGGGGGCGCGGCAGCCCCAGCATTTT | CASSQDGGARQPQHF
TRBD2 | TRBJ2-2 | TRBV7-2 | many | TGTGCCACCCTGGGCGGGGGAGAGCCGGACGGGGAGCTGTTTTTT | CATLGGGEPDGELFF
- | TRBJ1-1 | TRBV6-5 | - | TGTGCCAGCAGTTCCAAGGGGAACACTGAAGCTTTCTTT | CASSSKGNTEAFF
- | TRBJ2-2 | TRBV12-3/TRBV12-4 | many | TGTGCCAGCAGTGCTGGACTGGGGGAGCTGTTTTTT | CASSAGLGELFF
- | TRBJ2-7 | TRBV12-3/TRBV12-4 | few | TGTGCCAGCAGTTTAGGTGGGGGGGCAGGGGACGAGCAGTACTTC | CASSLGGGAGDEQYF
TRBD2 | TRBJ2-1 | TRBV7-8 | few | TGTGCCAGCAGCGTCGGACTAGCGGTCACATACAATGAGCAGTTCTTC | CASSVGLAVTYNEQFF
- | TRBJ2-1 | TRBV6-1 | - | TGTGCCAGCAGTGAAAGAGGGTCCAGCTCCTACAATGAGCAGTTCTTC | CASSERGSSSYNEQFF
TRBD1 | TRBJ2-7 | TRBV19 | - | TGTGCCAGTAGTGGGGACAGGGATAACGAGCAGTACTTC | CASSGDRDNEQYF
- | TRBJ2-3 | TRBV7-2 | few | TGTGCCAGCAGCCTTTACGGGGCCGTAGCCAGAACAGATACGCAGTATTTT | CASSLYGAVARTDTQYF
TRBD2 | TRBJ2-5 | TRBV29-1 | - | TGCAGCGTGACTAGCGGGAGTTTCTCGGAGACCCAGTACTTC | CSVTSGSFSETQYF
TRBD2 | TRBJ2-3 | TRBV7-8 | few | TGTGCCAGCAGCTTAGTGGCTAGCGGGAAAAGCACAGATACGCAGTATTTT | CASSLVASGKSTDTQYF
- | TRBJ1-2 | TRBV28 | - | TGTGCCAGCAGTTCCCGAGCTAACTATGGCTACACCTTC | CASSSRANYGYTF
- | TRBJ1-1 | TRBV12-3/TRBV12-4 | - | TGTGCCAGCAGTTCCCAGGGTTCACCTGAAGCTTTCTTT | CASSSQGSPEAFF
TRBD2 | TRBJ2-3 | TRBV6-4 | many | TGTGCCAGCAGTGCAGGCGGGGGGGCCGTAGATACGCAGTATTTT | CASSAGGGAVDTQYF
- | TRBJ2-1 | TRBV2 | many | TGTGCCAGCAGTGACAGACAGAAAAGCTACAATGAGCAGTTCTTC | CASSDRQKSYNEQFF
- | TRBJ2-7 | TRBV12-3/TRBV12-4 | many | TGTGCCAGCAGTTTCTGGGGAAGCGAGCAGTACTTC | CASSFWGSEQYF
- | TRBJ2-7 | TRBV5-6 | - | TGTGCCAGCAGCTTGTTTCCGCCAGACAGGTTGGTAGGGTACTACTACGAGCAGTACTTC | CASSLFPPDRLVGYYYEQYF
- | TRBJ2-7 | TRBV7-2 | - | TGTGCCAGCAGCTTCTACAACACCTACGAGCAGTACTTC | CASSFYNTYEQYF
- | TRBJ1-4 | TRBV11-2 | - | TGTGCCAGCAGCTTGGAACTCTTTGGGGGCGCGACTAATGAAAAACTGTTTTTT | CASSLELFGGATNEKLFF
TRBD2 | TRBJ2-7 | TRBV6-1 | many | TGTGCCAGCAGTCCCGCTCGGGGGGCCTACGAGCAGTACTTC | CASSPARGAYEQYF